Sequencing of this T cell receptor beta chain was carried out in a study of cytomegalovirus exposure and HLA in healthy donors. As for the study in general: The early release's HLA-typed donors yielded about 85 million unique TCRs. General study findings and limits: Apart from CMV serostatus, no immune exposure information was available.

The PCR contained 60 Vbeta and 13 Jbeta primers. Methods used by the authors: It was a later analysis that counted approximately 81 million unique TCR beta chains, of which about 10 million were shared. The method was immunoSEQ multiplex PCR; TCRdb's version includes in-frame clones alone and lacks a portion of them. V, J and clone size are those of that table, while D and trimming were read from the DNA. The repertoire holds 100,000 to 150,000 clones, over 70% seen once, with 1.5% in the top ten. For this clone: Its antigen is unidentified.

The CDR3 totals 13 residues. Deletions cut 3 bases from V and 7 bases from J, with 13 bases between. Per germline, CDR1 SGHRS and CDR2 YFSETQ. This chain links TRBV5-1 with TRBJ2-5; D call uncertain. Sequenced: PBMCs. The sequence came from a woman in her late teens or twenties in good health and CMV-seronegative. The CDR3 DNA reads TGCGCCAGCAGCTCCTCCCCCCCGGTGACCCAGTACTTC. It is translated as CASSSSPPVTQYF.